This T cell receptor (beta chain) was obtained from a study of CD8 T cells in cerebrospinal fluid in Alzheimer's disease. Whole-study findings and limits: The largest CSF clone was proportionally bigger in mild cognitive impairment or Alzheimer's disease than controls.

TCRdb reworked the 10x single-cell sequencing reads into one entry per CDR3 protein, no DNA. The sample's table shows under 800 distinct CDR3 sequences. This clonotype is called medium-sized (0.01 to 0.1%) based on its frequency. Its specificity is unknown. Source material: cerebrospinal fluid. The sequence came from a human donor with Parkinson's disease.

This CDR3 reads CASSSRLAGTPYNEQFF. The chain recombines TRBV11-2 with TRBJ2-1; the TRBD2 assignment by TCRdb is unverifiable without DNA. CDR1 SGHAT and CDR2 FQNNGV come from the germline V gene. This CDR3 is 17 amino acids long.